Presented here are 18 T cell receptor beta chains from one specimen sequenced in a study of blood T cell repertoires in COVID-19. Data came from immunoSEQ multiplex PCR; TCRdb stores just in-frame clones and leaves some out. The sample contains roughly 130,000 clones, approximately 80% of which appear only once. Sequencing was done on a sample of peripheral blood. The receptors stem from a man aged 50 or older with acute or convalescent COVID-19.

This clone was seen at least ten times. The genes are TRBV6-1 and TRBJ2-5, with 9 bases that match TRBD2. The CDR3 spans 15 residues. J gave up 4 bases and V 2 bases, and 5 bases lay outside the gene matches. Germline V gene sequence: CDR1 MNHNS, CDR2 SASEGT. CDR3 coding DNA: TGTGCCAGCAGTGAAACTAGCGGGTCAACAGAGACCCAGTACTTC. It is translated as CASSETSGSTETQYF.

This clone was seen more than once but under ten times. The rearrangement joins TRBV3-1 (or the pseudogene TRBV3-2) to TRBJ1-3; 7 bases align to TRBD1. Germline V gene lookup returns CDR1 LGHDT and CDR2 YNNKEL (reference sequence). J gave up 5 bases and V 1 base, and 5 bases lay outside the gene matches. The CDR3 spans 15 residues. CDR3 sequence reads: CASSQGPTGRNTIYF. DNA for the CDR3: TGTGCCAGCAGCCAAGGTCCGACAGGGAGAAACACCATATATTTT.

This rearrangement joins TRBV7-3 to TRBJ2-1, with TRBD1 identical over 7 bases. The V gene's germline CDR1 is SGHTA and CDR2 FQGTGA. CDR3 length: 13 amino acids. Trimming at V came to 5 bases and at J to 4 bases, leaving 2 bases not matched to a gene. CDR3 in amino acids: CASSVTGYNEQFF. The DNA of the CDR3 is TGTGCCAGCAGCGTGACAGGGTACAATGAGCAGTTCTTC.

The chain links TRBV5-6 to TRBJ1-4, with no clear D. Trimming took 3 bases from V and 7 from J, leaving 16 bases between them. The germline V gene encodes CDR1 SGHDT and CDR2 YYEEEE. This CDR3 spans 15 amino acids. CDR3 bases: TGTGCCAGCAGCTCCACCGGGGTTTCAGGTGAAAAACTGTTTTTT. Protein product: CASSSTGVSGEKLFF.

The chain recombines TRBV3-1 (or the pseudogene TRBV3-2) with TRBJ2-1, with TRBD1 matching over 7 bases. The CDR3 covers 17 residues. Germline V gene sequence: CDR1 LGHDT, CDR2 YNNKEL (reference sequence). V lost 0 bases to trimming and J lost 5 bases; unmatched junction nucleotides: 10. This CDR3 is CASSQEIGDRTHNEQFF. The CDR3 nucleotides are TGTGCCAGCAGCCAAGAGATAGGGGACAGAACCCACAATGAGCAGTTCTTC.

The chain couples TRBV2 to TRBJ1-5; D is unclear. Trimming left V 0 bases short and J 2 bases short, with 8 bases between. Germline CDR1 and CDR2: SNHLY and FYNNEI. CDR3 length: 15 amino acids. CDR3 residues: CASSEASLGNQPQHF. Written as DNA, the CDR3 is TGTGCCAGCAGTGAAGCGTCCCTCGGCAATCAGCCCCAGCATTTT.

CDR3 sequence: CASSEAAPPSYEQYF. The CDR3 region has the DNA TGTGCCAGCAGTGAAGCGGCACCACCCTCCTACGAGCAGTACTTC. This chain uses TRBV6-1 with TRBJ2-7; the D is unclear. This CDR3 is 15 amino acids long. Germline CDR1 is MNHNS and CDR2 is SASEGT. Trimming took off 0 bases at V and 0 bases at J, with 9 bases between the two ends.

The chain couples TRBV5-1 to TRBJ2-3; 11 bases map to TRBD1. The germline V gene encodes CDR1 SGHRS and CDR2 YFSETQ. The CDR3 totals 17 residues. V shed 4 bases, J shed 1 base, and the junction held 8 bases outside the gene matches. The CDR3 DNA reads TGCGCCAGCAGCCCCACCCCGGGACAGGGGGGCACAGATACGCAGTATTTT. This sequence encodes CASSPTPGQGGTDTQYF. Drawing the rest from reference TRBV5-1 and TRBJ2-3, the complete variable domain is KAGVTQTPRYLIKTRGQQVTLSCSPISGHRSVSWYQQTPGQGLQFLFEYFSETQRNKGNFPGRFSGRQFSNSRSEMNVSTLELGDSALYLCASSPTPGQGGTDTQYFGPGTRLTVL.

V gene TRBV5-6 combines with J gene TRBJ2-7; 9 nucleotides line up with TRBD1. This CDR3 has 13 amino acids. Looked up from germline, CDR1 is SGHDT and CDR2 is YYEEEE. V gave up 3 bases and J gave up 6 bases; unmatched junction bases: 4. The CDR3 DNA follows: TGTGCCAGCAGCTGGGGGACAGGGAGCGAGCAGTACTTC. This gives the protein CASSWGTGSEQYF. Full variable domain (rest looked up from reference TRBV5-6 and TRBJ2-7): DAGVTQSPTHLIKTRGQQVTLRCSPKSGHDTVSWYQQALGQGPQFIFQYYEEEERQRGNFPDRFSGHQFPNYSSELNVNALLLGDSALYLCASSWGTGSEQYFGPGTRLTVT.

The rearrangement joins TRBV21-1 to TRBJ1-2; the D call in the table, TRBD1, was not verified against the DNA. TRBV21-1 counts as a pseudogene. The CDR3 is 14 residues long. The CDR3 is CASSKAGQGKGYTF. The CDR3 DNA follows: TGTGCCAGCAGCAAAGCTGGCCAGGGCAAAGGCTACACCTTC.

This clone has only a few counts. The chain is built from TRBV6-5 and TRBJ1-1, with D possibly being TRBD1 (6 bases). The length of the CDR3 is 12 residues. The germline V gene has CDR1 MNHEY and CDR2 SVGAGI. Between the trimmed V and J ends, which lost 5 bases and 5 bases, there was a span of 9 bases. Here the CDR3 DNA reads TGTGCCAGCAGTACAGGGTTGACTGAAGCTTTCTTT. Protein product: CASSTGLTEAFF.

The rearrangement links TRBV5-6 to TRBJ1-6, with a weak D call TRBD1 (5 bases). V was clipped by 0 bases and J by 11 bases, with 15 bases between them. CDR1 is SGHDT, CDR2 YYEEEE, per germline. The CDR3 runs 15 residues. The DNA of the CDR3 is TGTGCCAGCAGCTTGGCGGGCGGAGGGACGACACCCCTCCACTTT. The encoded protein is CASSLAGGGTTPLHF.

This chain uses TRBV5-4 with TRBJ1-1; 7 bases map to TRBD1. The germline V gene encodes CDR1 SGHNT and CDR2 YYREEE (reference sequence). There are 14 residues in the CDR3. The trim removed 5 bases at V and 0 bases at J, leaving 4 bases unmatched. CDR3: CASSGTVLNTEAFF. DNA for the CDR3: TGTGCCAGCAGTGGGACAGTCTTGAACACTGAAGCTTTCTTT.

This clone has just a few counts. This sequence joins TRBV19 and TRBJ2-3, with TRBD2 as a possible D gene (6 bases). The germline CDR1 and CDR2 sequences are LNHDA and SQIVND (reference sequence). CDR3 length: 13 amino acids. V shed 5 bases and J shed 7 bases, with 13 bases lying between them. CDR3 in amino acids: CASSPWDLYTQYF. In DNA form, the CDR3 reads TGTGCCAGTAGTCCGTGGGACTTATATACGCAGTATTTT. The full variable domain, its missing parts supplied by reference TRBV19 and TRBJ2-3, is DGGITQSPKYLFRKEGQNVTLSCEQNLNHDAMYWYRQDPGQGLRLIYYSQIVNDFQKGDIAEGYSVSREKKESFPLTVTSAQKNPTAFYLCASSPWDLYTQYFGPGTRLTVL.

CDR3 amino acids: CASSFTSGGEGETQYF. The CDR3 DNA sequence: TGTGCCAGCAGCTTCACTAGCGGGGGGGAAGGAGAGACCCAGTACTTC. The rearrangement uses TRBV7-8 and TRBJ2-5; 13 nucleotides agree with TRBD2. This CDR3 has 16 amino acids. CDR1 SGHVS and CDR2 FQNEAQ come from the germline V gene. Trimming cost V 3 bases and J 4 bases; bases outside gene matches: 5. The whole variable domain, filled in from reference TRBV7-8 and TRBJ2-5, reads GAGVSQSPRYKVAKRGQDVALRCDPISGHVSLFWYQQALGQGPEFLTYFQNEAQLDKSGLPSDRFFAERPEGSVSTLKIQRTQQEDSAVYLCASSFTSGGEGETQYFGPGTRLLVL.

The chain uses TRBV10-1 and TRBJ2-1, with 9 bases fitting TRBD1. Germline loops: CDR1 WNHNN, CDR2 SYGVQD (reference sequence). Germline trimming cut 4 bases from V and 6 bases from J; bases unmatched to any gene: 1. The CDR3 runs to 13 residues. The CDR3 nucleotides are TGCGCCAGCAGTGGGGGACAGGGCAATGAGCAGTTCTTC. This gives the protein CASSGGQGNEQFF.

This clone was counted between two and nine times. The rearrangement joins TRBV7-9 to TRBJ2-1, with D possibly TRBD2 on 6 matching bases. The CDR3 has 14 amino acids. The V gene lost 4 bases and the J gene lost 10 bases, with 17 bases spanning the gap. Germline lookup yields CDR1 SEHNR and CDR2 FQNEAQ (reference sequence). CDR3 residues: CASSSGTPSAEQFF. CDR3 DNA sequence: TGTGCCAGCAGCTCCGGGACTCCAAGTGCGGAGCAGTTCTTC.

This clone has only one observation. This sequence joins TRBV27 and TRBJ2-2, with 10 bases matching TRBD1. The CDR3 is 17 amino acids. V shed 6 bases, J shed 4 bases, and the junction held 11 bases outside the gene matches. The germline V gene has CDR1 MNHEY and CDR2 SMNVEV (reference sequence). The CDR3 here is CASSLVVGTGVTGELFF. CDR3 DNA sequence: TGTGCCAGCAGCCTAGTAGTGGGGACAGGGGTCACCGGGGAGCTGTTTTTT.